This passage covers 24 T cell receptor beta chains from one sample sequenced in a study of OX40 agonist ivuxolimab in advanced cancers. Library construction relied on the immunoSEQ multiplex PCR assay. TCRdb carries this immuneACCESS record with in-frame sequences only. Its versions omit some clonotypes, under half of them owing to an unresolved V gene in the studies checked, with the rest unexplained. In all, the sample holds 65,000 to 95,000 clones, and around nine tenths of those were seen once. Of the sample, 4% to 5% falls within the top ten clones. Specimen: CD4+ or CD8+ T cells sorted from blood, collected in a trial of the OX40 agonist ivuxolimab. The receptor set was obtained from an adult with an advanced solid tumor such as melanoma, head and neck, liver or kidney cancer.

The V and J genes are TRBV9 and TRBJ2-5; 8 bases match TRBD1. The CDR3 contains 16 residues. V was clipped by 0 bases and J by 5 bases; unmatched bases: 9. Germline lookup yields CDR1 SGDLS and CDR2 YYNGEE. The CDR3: CASSVAVGTGGETQYF. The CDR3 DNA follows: TGTGCCAGCAGCGTAGCTGTAGGGACAGGAGGGGAGACCCAGTACTTC.

The CDR3 reads CASQSPRPNTEAFF. CDR3 DNA: TGTGCCAGTCAGAGCCCGAGGCCCAACACTGAAGCTTTCTTT. The chain has TRBV19 and TRBJ1-1; D not resolved. V shed 8 bases and J shed 2 bases, with 15 bases lying between them. Germline V lookup: CDR1 LNHDA, CDR2 SQIVND (reference sequence). The CDR3 totals 14 residues.

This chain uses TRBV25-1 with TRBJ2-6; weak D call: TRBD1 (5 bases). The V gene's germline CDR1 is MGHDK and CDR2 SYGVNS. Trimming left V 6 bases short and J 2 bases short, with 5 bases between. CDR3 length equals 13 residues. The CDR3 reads CASSRAGANVLTF. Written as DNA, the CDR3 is TGTGCCAGCAGCAGGGCTGGGGCCAACGTCCTGACTTTC.

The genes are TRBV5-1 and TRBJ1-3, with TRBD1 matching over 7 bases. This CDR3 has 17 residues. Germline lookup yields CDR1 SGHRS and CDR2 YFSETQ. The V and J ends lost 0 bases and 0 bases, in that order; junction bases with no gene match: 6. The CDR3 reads CASSLEGARSSGNTIYF. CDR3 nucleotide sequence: TGCGCCAGCAGCTTGGAGGGGGCACGGAGCTCTGGAAACACCATATATTTT.

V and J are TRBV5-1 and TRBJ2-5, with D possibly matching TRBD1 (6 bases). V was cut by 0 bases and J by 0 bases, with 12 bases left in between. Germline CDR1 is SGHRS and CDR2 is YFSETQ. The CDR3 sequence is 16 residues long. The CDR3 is CASSLVAGANQETQYF. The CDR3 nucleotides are TGCGCCAGCAGCTTGGTGGCAGGGGCCAACCAAGAGACCCAGTACTTC.

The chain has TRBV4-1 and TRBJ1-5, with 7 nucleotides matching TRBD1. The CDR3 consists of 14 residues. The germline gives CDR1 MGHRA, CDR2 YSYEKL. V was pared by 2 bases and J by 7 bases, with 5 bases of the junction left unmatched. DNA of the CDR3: TGCGCCAGCAGCCAACCGACAGGGAGGCAGCCCCAGCATTTT. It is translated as CASSQPTGRQPQHF.

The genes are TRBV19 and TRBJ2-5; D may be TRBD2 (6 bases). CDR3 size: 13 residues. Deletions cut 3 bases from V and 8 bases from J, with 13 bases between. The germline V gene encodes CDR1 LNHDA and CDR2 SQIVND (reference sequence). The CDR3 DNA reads TGTGCCAGTAGTATGCGGGACGGTGTAACCCAGTACTTC. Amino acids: CASSMRDGVTQYF. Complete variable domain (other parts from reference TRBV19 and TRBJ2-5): DGGITQSPKYLFRKEGQNVTLSCEQNLNHDAMYWYRQDPGQGLRLIYYSQIVNDFQKGDIAEGYSVSREKKESFPLTVTSAQKNPTAFYLCASSMRDGVTQYFGPGTRLLVL.

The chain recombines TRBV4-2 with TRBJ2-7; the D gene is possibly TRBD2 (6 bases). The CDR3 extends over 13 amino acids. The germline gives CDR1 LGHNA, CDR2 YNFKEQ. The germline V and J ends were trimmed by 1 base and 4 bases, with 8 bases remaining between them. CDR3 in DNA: TGTGCCAGCAGCCAAGGACTAGTTTACGAGCAGTACTTC. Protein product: CASSQGLVYEQYF.

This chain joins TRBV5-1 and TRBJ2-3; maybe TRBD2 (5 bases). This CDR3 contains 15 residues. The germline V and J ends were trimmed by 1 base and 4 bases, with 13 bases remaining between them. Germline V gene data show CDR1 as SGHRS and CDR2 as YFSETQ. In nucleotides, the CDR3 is TGCGCCAGCAGCTTGACGAGGGAAGGGCCAGATACGCAGTATTTT. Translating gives CASSLTREGPDTQYF.

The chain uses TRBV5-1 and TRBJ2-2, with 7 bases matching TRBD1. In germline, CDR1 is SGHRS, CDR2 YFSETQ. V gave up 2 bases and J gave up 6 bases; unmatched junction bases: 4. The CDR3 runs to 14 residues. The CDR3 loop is CASSFEGASGELFF. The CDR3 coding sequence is TGCGCCAGCAGCTTTGAGGGGGCGTCCGGGGAGCTGTTTTTT. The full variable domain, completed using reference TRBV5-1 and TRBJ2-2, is KAGVTQTPRYLIKTRGQQVTLSCSPISGHRSVSWYQQTPGQGLQFLFEYFSETQRNKGNFPGRFSGRQFSNSRSEMNVSTLELGDSALYLCASSFEGASGELFFGEGSRLTVL.

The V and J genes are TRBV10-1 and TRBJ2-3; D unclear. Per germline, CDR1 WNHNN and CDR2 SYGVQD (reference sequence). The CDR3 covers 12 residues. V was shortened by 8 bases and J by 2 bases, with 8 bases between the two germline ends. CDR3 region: CASSDDTDTQYF. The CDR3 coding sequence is TGCGCCAGCTCGGATGACACAGATACGCAGTATTTT.

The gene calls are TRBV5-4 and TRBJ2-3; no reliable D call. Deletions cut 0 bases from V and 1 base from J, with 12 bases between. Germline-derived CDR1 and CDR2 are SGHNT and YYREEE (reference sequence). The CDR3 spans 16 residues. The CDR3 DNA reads TGTGCCAGCAGCTTGGGAAGGATTAAGGGCACAGATACGCAGTATTTT. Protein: CASSLGRIKGTDTQYF.

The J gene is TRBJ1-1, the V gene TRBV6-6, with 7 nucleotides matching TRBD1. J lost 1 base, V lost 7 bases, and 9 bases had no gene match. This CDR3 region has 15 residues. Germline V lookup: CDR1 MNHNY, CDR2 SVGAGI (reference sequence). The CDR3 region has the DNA TGTGCCAGCAATGAGGGGGCCAGAACGAACACTGAAGCTTTCTTT. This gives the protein CASNEGARTNTEAFF.

This CDR3 is CASSLGQLETQYF. CDR3 bases: TGTGCCAGCAGCTTAGGACAGCTAGAGACCCAGTACTTC. V usage is TRBV7-3 and J usage is TRBJ2-5; tentatively, D is TRBD1 (6 bases). The CDR3 has 13 amino acids. Germline CDR1 is SGHTA and CDR2 is FQGTGA. Trimming took off 2 bases at V and 4 bases at J, with 8 bases between the two ends.

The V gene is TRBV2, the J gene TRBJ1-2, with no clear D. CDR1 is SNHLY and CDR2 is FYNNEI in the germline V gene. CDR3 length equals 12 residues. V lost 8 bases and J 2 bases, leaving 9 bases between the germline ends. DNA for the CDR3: TGTGCCAGCGCGCAGCACAACTATGGCTACACCTTC. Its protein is CASAQHNYGYTF.

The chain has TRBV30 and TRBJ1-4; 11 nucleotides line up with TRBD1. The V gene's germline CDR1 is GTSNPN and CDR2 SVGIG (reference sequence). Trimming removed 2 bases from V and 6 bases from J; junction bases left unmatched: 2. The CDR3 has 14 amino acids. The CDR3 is CAWSRDRGYEKLFF. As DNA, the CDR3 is TGTGCCTGGAGTAGGGACAGGGGGTATGAAAAACTGTTTTTT.

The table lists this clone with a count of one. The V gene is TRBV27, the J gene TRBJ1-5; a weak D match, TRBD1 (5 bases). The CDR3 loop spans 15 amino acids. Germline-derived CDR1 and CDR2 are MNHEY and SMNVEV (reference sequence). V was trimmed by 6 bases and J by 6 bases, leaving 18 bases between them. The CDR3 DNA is TGTGCCAGCAGCAAGGGGACCCAGATTGGTCAGCCCCAGCATTTT. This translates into CASSKGTQIGQPQHF.

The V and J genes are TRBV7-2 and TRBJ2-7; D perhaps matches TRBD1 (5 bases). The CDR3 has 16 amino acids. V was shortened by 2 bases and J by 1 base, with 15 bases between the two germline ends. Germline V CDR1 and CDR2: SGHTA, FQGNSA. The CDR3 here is CASSLKRTQASYEQYF. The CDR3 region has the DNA TGTGCCAGCAGCTTAAAGCGCACACAGGCTTCCTACGAGCAGTACTTC.

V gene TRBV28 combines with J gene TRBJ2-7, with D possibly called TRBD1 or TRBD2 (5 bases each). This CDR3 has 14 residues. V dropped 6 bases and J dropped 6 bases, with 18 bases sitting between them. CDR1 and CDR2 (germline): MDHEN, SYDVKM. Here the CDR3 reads CASSPGPLGSEQYF. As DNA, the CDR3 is TGTGCCAGCAGCCCGGGACCCCTGGGGAGCGAGCAGTACTTC.

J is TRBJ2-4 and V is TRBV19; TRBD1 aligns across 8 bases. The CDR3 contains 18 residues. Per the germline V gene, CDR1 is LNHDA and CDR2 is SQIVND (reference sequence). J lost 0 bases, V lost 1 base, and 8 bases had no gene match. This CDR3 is CASSIVSTGGLAKNIQYF. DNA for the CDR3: TGTGCCAGTAGTATAGTTTCAACAGGGGGACTAGCCAAAAACATTCAGTACTTC.

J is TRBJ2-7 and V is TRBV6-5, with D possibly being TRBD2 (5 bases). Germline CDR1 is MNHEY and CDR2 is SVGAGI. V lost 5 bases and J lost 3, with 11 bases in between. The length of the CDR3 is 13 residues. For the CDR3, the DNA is TGTGCCAGCAGTAACCCGGGGAGCTACGAGCAGTACTTC. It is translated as CASSNPGSYEQYF.

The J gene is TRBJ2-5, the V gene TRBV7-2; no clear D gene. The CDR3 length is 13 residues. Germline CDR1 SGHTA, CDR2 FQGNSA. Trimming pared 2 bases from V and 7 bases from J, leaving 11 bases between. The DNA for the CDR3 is TGTGCCAGCAGCTTATATCCTTGGGGGACCCAGTACTTC. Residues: CASSLYPWGTQYF.

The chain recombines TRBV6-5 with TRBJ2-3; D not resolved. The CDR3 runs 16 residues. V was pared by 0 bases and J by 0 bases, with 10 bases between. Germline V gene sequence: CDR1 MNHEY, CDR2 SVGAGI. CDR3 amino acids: CASSYSGGASTDTQYF. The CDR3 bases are TGTGCCAGCAGTTACTCAGGCGGAGCTAGCACAGATACGCAGTATTTT.

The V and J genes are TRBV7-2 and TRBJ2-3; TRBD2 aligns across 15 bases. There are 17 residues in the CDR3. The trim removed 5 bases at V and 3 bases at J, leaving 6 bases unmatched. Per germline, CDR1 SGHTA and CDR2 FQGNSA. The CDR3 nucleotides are TGTGCCAGCAGCGGGACTAGCGGGAGGTCAAGAACAGATACGCAGTATTTT. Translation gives CASSGTSGRSRTDTQYF.